A single sample gave rise to the 2 T cell receptor beta chains below, sequenced in a study of blood T cell repertoires in COVID-19. The protocol was immunoSEQ multiplex PCR, while the TCRdb copy is restricted to in-frame clones and leaves out a portion. This sample has over 130,000 clones, with approximately 84% found just once. Sequencing used PBMCs or T cells enriched from blood (not recorded which). Receptors were obtained from a woman aged 45-65 years with acute COVID-19.

This sequence joins TRBV4-3 and TRBJ1-1; 8 bases fit TRBD1. Looked up from germline, CDR1 is LGHNA and CDR2 is YSLEER. This CDR3 has 15 residues. V was clipped by 1 base and J by 4 bases; unmatched bases: 5. The CDR3 loop is CASSQGLDRATEAFF. The CDR3 nucleotides read TGCGCCAGCAGCCAAGGTTTGGACAGGGCCACTGAAGCTTTCTTT.

In its sample, this clone was seen once. The rearrangement joins TRBV4-2 to TRBJ2-7; D is ambiguous. The CDR3 sequence is 15 residues long. Germline V gene sequence: CDR1 LGHNA, CDR2 YNFKEQ. V lost 2 bases, J lost 0 bases, and 11 bases lay in between. CDR3 amino acids: CASSQSHTSSYEQYF. In DNA form, the CDR3 reads TGTGCCAGCAGCCAATCTCATACCAGCTCCTACGAGCAGTACTTC.